The 3 T cell receptor beta chains presented below share a single source sample, sequenced in a study of vaccination and CD4 T cells after COVID-19. Scientists ran DNA taken from cultured CD4+ T cells through the Oncomine TCR Beta short-read assay for sequencing. From the PCR reads, TCRdb called clonotypes with MiXCR, one entry per CDR3 protein. The repertoire holds around 20,000 distinct CDR3 sequences, with around half as singletons. Their antigens are not known. Treatment of the sample: approximately nine-day PBMC culture with coronavirus spike peptide pools or control peptides (ViraFEST assay). The sample here was CD4+ T cells from blood, cultured in vitro, taken before SARS-CoV-2 vaccination. Source of these receptors: a human donor who had recovered from COVID-19.

The chain uses TRBV20-1 and TRBJ2-1; 10 nucleotides agree with TRBD2. CDR3 length equals 14 residues. Trimming at V came to 7 bases and at J to 6 bases, leaving 9 bases not matched to a gene. CDR1 is DFQATT, CDR2 SNEGSKA, per germline (reference sequence). The CDR3 nucleotides are TGCAGTGGCAATCTAGCGGGAGCGACCAATGAGCAGTTCTTC. Translation: CSGNLAGATNEQFF.

The V gene is TRBV20-1, the J gene TRBJ2-7; the D is unclear. Germline CDR1 DFQATT, CDR2 SNEGSKA (reference sequence). V lost 5 bases, J lost 0 bases, and 11 bases lay in between. The CDR3 runs 13 residues. As DNA, the CDR3 is TGCAGTGCTTGGTCCCAGAGCTCCTACGAGCAGTACTTC. This translates into CSAWSQSSYEQYF.

The chain carries TRBV6-2 or TRBV6-3 and TRBJ2-7; the D call may be TRBD1 or TRBD2 (5 bases each). This CDR3 is built from 15 residues. The germline V gene encodes CDR1 MNHEY and CDR2 SVGEGT. V lost 4 bases, J lost 6 bases, and 19 bases lay in between. The CDR3 protein is CASSSGPDKRGEQYF. The CDR3 DNA reads as TGTGCCAGCAGTTCCGGGCCGGATAAGAGGGGCGAGCAGTACTTC.